This is a list of T cell receptor beta chains from one sample in a study of blood T cell repertoires in COVID-19. Repertoires were generated with immunoSEQ multiplex PCR, while TCRdb's copy carries only in-frame clones and drops some. The table shows 350,000 to 400,000 clones, with 88% occurring only once. The sample was PBMCs or T cells enriched from blood (not recorded which). These receptors came from a woman aged 18 to 35 who had recovered from COVID-19. Both conserved end residues are part of each CDR3. The D gene is left open where the match is weak. Some rows have no size entry. The others give once, few or many, or a class for an expanded clone.

clone size: .
V gene: TRBV9
D gene: .
J gene: TRBJ2-7
CDR3 DNA: TGTGCCAGCAGCGTAGCTGGGGGAGAGGGAGGCGAGCAGTACTTC
CDR3 protein: CASSVAGGEGGEQYF

clone size: .
V gene: TRBV27
D gene: TRBD2
J gene: TRBJ2-3
CDR3 DNA: TGTGCCAGCAGTTTATCTCGGACTAGCGGGGGGACAGGGGAATTT
CDR3 protein: CASSLSRTSGGTGEF

clone size: once
V gene: TRBV30
D gene: .
J gene: TRBJ1-2
CDR3 DNA: TGTGCCTGGAGTGGACAGAGACCTCCTACTTATGGCTACACCTTC
CDR3 protein: CAWSGQRPPTYGYTF

clone size: .
V gene: TRBV5-5
D gene: TRBD1
J gene: TRBJ1-2
CDR3 DNA: TGTGCCAGCAGCTTGGCCGCGGACAGGGGCCATGGCTACACCTTC
CDR3 protein: CASSLAADRGHGYTF

clone size: .
V gene: TRBV15
D gene: .
J gene: TRBJ2-7
CDR3 DNA: TGTGCCACCAGCAGAGGCCCCGAGTATCGGGGTGGATATTCCTACGAGCAGTACTTC
CDR3 protein: CATSRGPEYRGGYSYEQYF

clone size: .
V gene: TRBV5-5
D gene: TRBD1
J gene: TRBJ1-6
CDR3 DNA: TGTGCCAGCAGCCGGACAGGGGGCAAATCACCCCTCCACTTT
CDR3 protein: CASSRTGGKSPLHF

clone size: .
V gene: TRBV4-3
D gene: .
J gene: TRBJ1-2
CDR3 DNA: TGCGCCAGCAGTTCCGGGAGCGGGGATGGCTACACCTTC
CDR3 protein: CASSSGSGDGYTF

clone size: .
V gene: TRBV11-2
D gene: .
J gene: TRBJ1-3
CDR3 DNA: TGTGCCAGCAGGCAAACAAGCTCTGGAAACACCATATATTTT
CDR3 protein: CASRQTSSGNTIYF

clone size: .
V gene: TRBV2
D gene: TRBD1
J gene: TRBJ2-7
CDR3 DNA: TGTGCCAGCACCGGGACAGGCTACGAGCAGTACTTC
CDR3 protein: CASTGTGYEQYF

clone size: .
V gene: TRBV11-2
D gene: .
J gene: TRBJ1-1
CDR3 DNA: TGTGCCAGCAGCTTAGCTCCGACAGAGAAGAACACTGAAGCTTTCTTT
CDR3 protein: CASSLAPTEKNTEAFF

clone size: .
V gene: TRBV3-1/TRBV3-2
D gene: TRBD1
J gene: TRBJ1-4
CDR3 DNA: TGTGCCAGCAGCCTTCAGGGACAGCTTAATGAAAAACTGTTTTTT
CDR3 protein: CASSLQGQLNEKLFF

clone size: .
V gene: TRBV10-3
D gene: TRBD2
J gene: TRBJ2-2
CDR3 DNA: TGTGCCATCAGTGAGGATGGCGGGGGCACCGGGGAGCTGTTTTTT
CDR3 protein: CAISEDGGGTGELFF

clone size: .
V gene: TRBV7-2
D gene: .
J gene: TRBJ2-5
CDR3 DNA: TGTGCCAGCAGCTATCAGGGAAATCAAGAGACCCAGTACTTC
CDR3 protein: CASSYQGNQETQYF

clone size: .
V gene: TRBV19
D gene: TRBD1
J gene: TRBJ1-2
CDR3 DNA: TGTGCCAGTAGTACCAGGACAGGGGGTGGCTACACCTTC
CDR3 protein: CASSTRTGGGYTF

clone size: .
V gene: TRBV18
D gene: TRBD1
J gene: TRBJ1-5
CDR3 DNA: TGTGCCAGCTCACTGCAGGGGGCAGGGCAGCCCCAGCATTTT
CDR3 protein: CASSLQGAGQPQHF

clone size: .
V gene: TRBV27
D gene: TRBD2
J gene: TRBJ2-2
CDR3 DNA: TGTGCCAGCAGTTCCAATCCGGGACTAGCGGGAACGAACACCGGGGAGCTGTTTTTT
CDR3 protein: CASSSNPGLAGTNTGELFF

clone size: .
V gene: TRBV6-2/TRBV6-3
D gene: TRBD1
J gene: TRBJ2-7
CDR3 DNA: TGTGCCAGCAGCTTTAGCCGGGACAGGCGCTACGAGCAGTACTTC
CDR3 protein: CASSFSRDRRYEQYF

clone size: .
V gene: TRBV7-3
D gene: TRBD2
J gene: TRBJ2-1
CDR3 DNA: TGTGCCAGCAGCTTAGGACTAGCTCGAGGCAATGAGCAGTTCTTC
CDR3 protein: CASSLGLARGNEQFF

clone size: .
V gene: TRBV12-3/TRBV12-4
D gene: .
J gene: TRBJ1-3
CDR3 DNA: TGTGCCAGCACCCAGGCTCTAGGAAACACCATATATTTT
CDR3 protein: CASTQALGNTIYF

clone size: .
V gene: TRBV30
D gene: .
J gene: TRBJ1-2
CDR3 DNA: TGTGCCTGGAGTGTGCCTAGGACACACTATGGCTACACCTTC
CDR3 protein: CAWSVPRTHYGYTF

clone size: .
V gene: TRBV10-3
D gene: .
J gene: TRBJ1-5
CDR3 DNA: TGTGCCATCAGTGAGGCCCTAGGGGGGGAGCCCCAGCATTTT
CDR3 protein: CAISEALGGEPQHF

clone size: .
V gene: TRBV30
D gene: .
J gene: TRBJ2-1
CDR3 DNA: TGTGCCTGGAGTTCAAACAATGAGCAGTTCTTC
CDR3 protein: CAWSSNNEQFF

clone size: .
V gene: TRBV7-2
D gene: .
J gene: TRBJ1-6
CDR3 DNA: TGTGCCAGCAGCTTCCCAAATTCACCCCTCCACTTT
CDR3 protein: CASSFPNSPLHF

clone size: .
V gene: TRBV10-3
D gene: .
J gene: TRBJ2-7
CDR3 DNA: TGTGCCATCAGTGATAGGACTCGGGCGGGCGAGCAGTACTTC
CDR3 protein: CAISDRTRAGEQYF

clone size: .
V gene: TRBV11-1
D gene: TRBD1
J gene: TRBJ2-7
CDR3 DNA: TGTGCCAGCAGCAGAGGGACAGGGGGAATTTACGAGCAGTACTTC
CDR3 protein: CASSRGTGGIYEQYF

clone size: .
V gene: TRBV7-3
D gene: .
J gene: TRBJ2-3
CDR3 DNA: TGTGCCAGCAGCTTCGGCTCAGGGGGCACAGATACGCAGTATTTT
CDR3 protein: CASSFGSGGTDTQYF

clone size: .
V gene: TRBV29-1
D gene: .
J gene: TRBJ1-2
CDR3 DNA: TGCAGCGTTGGCCCAACAAGACAGCCGACAGGTTATGGCTACACCTTC
CDR3 protein: CSVGPTRQPTGYGYTF

clone size: .
V gene: TRBV3-1/TRBV3-2
D gene: TRBD2
J gene: TRBJ2-1
CDR3 DNA: TGTGCCAGCAGCGTTGGACTAGCGGGAGCCTACAATGAGCAGTTCTTC
CDR3 protein: CASSVGLAGAYNEQFF

clone size: few
V gene: TRBV4-1
D gene: .
J gene: TRBJ1-1
CDR3 DNA: TGCGCCAGCAGCCCCAAACAGGGCATCCAACACACTGAAGCTTTCTTT
CDR3 protein: CASSPKQGIQHTEAFF

clone size: .
V gene: TRBV27
D gene: .
J gene: TRBJ2-7
CDR3 DNA: TGTGCCAGCAGTTCGACAGGCCCCTTCTACGAGCAGTACTTC
CDR3 protein: CASSSTGPFYEQYF

clone size: .
V gene: TRBV11-2
D gene: .
J gene: TRBJ2-7
CDR3 DNA: TGTGCCAGCAGCCCCGGGGCGGGGAAGTTCTACGAGCAGTACTTC
CDR3 protein: CASSPGAGKFYEQYF

clone size: .
V gene: TRBV13
D gene: TRBD1
J gene: TRBJ1-1
CDR3 DNA: TGTGCCAGCAGCTTAAACGACGGACAGGGAAAAGCTTTCTTT
CDR3 protein: CASSLNDGQGKAFF

clone size: .
V gene: TRBV27
D gene: .
J gene: TRBJ1-2
CDR3 DNA: TGTGCCAGCAGTTTATCCGTCGGGACTGGTTACTACACCTTC
CDR3 protein: CASSLSVGTGYYTF

clone size: .
V gene: TRBV14
D gene: TRBD1
J gene: TRBJ1-6
CDR3 DNA: TGTGCCACCACTCAGGGGGATTCACCCCTCCACTTT
CDR3 protein: CATTQGDSPLHF

clone size: .
V gene: TRBV7-2
D gene: .
J gene: TRBJ1-6
CDR3 DNA: TGTGCCAGCAGCTTAGCACGGGGAAGCAATTCACCCCTCCACTTT
CDR3 protein: CASSLARGSNSPLHF

clone size: once
V gene: TRBV27
D gene: TRBD1
J gene: TRBJ2-2
CDR3 DNA: TGTGCCAGCAGTTTAAGGGGCAGGGGGACCACCGGGGAGCTGTTTTTT
CDR3 protein: CASSLRGRGTTGELFF

clone size: few
V gene: TRBV5-6
D gene: .
J gene: TRBJ1-1
CDR3 DNA: TGTGCCAGCAGCTTGGCAGGGGTTCGGTCCGAAGCTTTCTTT
CDR3 protein: CASSLAGVRSEAFF

clone size: .
V gene: TRBV6-2/TRBV6-3
D gene: TRBD1
J gene: TRBJ1-5
CDR3 DNA: TGTGCCAGCAGTTTCACAGGGGGCGCGTTTCAGCCCCAGCATTTT
CDR3 protein: CASSFTGGAFQPQHF

clone size: once
V gene: TRBV2
D gene: TRBD1
J gene: TRBJ1-5
CDR3 DNA: TGTGCCAGCAGACAGGGGGCGGGGGGCAATCAGCCCCAGCATTTT
CDR3 protein: CASRQGAGGNQPQHF

clone size: .
V gene: TRBV28
D gene: TRBD1
J gene: TRBJ1-3
CDR3 DNA: TGTGCCAGCAGTTTCGGGACAGGGATAGCTGGAAACACCATATATTTT
CDR3 protein: CASSFGTGIAGNTIYF

clone size: .
V gene: TRBV19
D gene: .
J gene: TRBJ2-2
CDR3 DNA: TGTGCCAGTAGTCCCAGGGGTGGCACCGGGGAGCTGTTTTTT
CDR3 protein: CASSPRGGTGELFF

clone size: once
V gene: TRBV5-1
D gene: TRBD1
J gene: TRBJ2-5
CDR3 DNA: TGCGCCAGCAGCTTGTACCGGGACAGCCAAGAGACCCAGTACTTC
CDR3 protein: CASSLYRDSQETQYF

clone size: .
V gene: TRBV6-1
D gene: .
J gene: TRBJ1-6
CDR3 DNA: TGTGCCAGCAGTGTTAATCCGAGCTCCTATAATTCACCCCTCCACTTT
CDR3 protein: CASSVNPSSYNSPLHF

clone size: .
V gene: TRBV10-3
D gene: .
J gene: TRBJ1-2
CDR3 DNA: TGTGCCAATTCCCCCTTACTTTGGGACACGGTAAACTATGGCTACACCTTC
CDR3 protein: CANSPLLWDTVNYGYTF

clone size: .
V gene: TRBV28
D gene: .
J gene: TRBJ2-3
CDR3 DNA: TGTGCCAGCAGTGCCTCAGTCAGGCCCACAGATACGCAGTATTTT
CDR3 protein: CASSASVRPTDTQYF